The 6 T cell receptor beta chains presented below share a single source sample, sequenced in a study of blood T cells in healthy people across ages. A J-beta primer mix and a sample-barcoded 5' primer were used in a second PCR of roughly 6 to 11 cycles. TCRdb called the 5' RACE reads again in MiXCR, with one record for every CDR3 protein. Here the sample spans 700,000 to 950,000 distinct CDR3 sequences, roughly 47% being singletons. The sequenced sample was blood. The receptors derive from a woman aged 60-75 years in good health.

V gene TRBV7-9 combines with J gene TRBJ2-2; 9 nucleotides agree with TRBD1. Unmatched junction bases numbered 4, after V lost 5 bases and J lost 3 bases. Germline CDR1 reads SEHNR; CDR2 reads FQNEAQ (reference sequence). The CDR3 has 15 amino acids. The CDR3 is CASSGDRVYTGELFF. CDR3 in DNA: TGTGCCAGCAGCGGGGACAGGGTTTACACCGGGGAGCTGTTTTTT.

This clonotype was detected a few times. V and J are TRBV20-1 and TRBJ2-1; TRBD2 aligns across 13 bases. The germline V gene has CDR1 DFQATT and CDR2 SNEGSKA (reference sequence). V lost 5 bases to trimming and J lost 7 bases; unmatched junction nucleotides: 5. CDR3 size: 14 residues. The CDR3 bases are TGCAGTGCTGAGACTAGCGGGGGGAGGAATGAGCAGTTCTTC. It codes for CSAETSGGRNEQFF.

This clonotype was detected only a few times. The chain links TRBV5-1 to TRBJ2-1; no clear D gene. The CDR3 length is 17 residues. Germline V gene sequence: CDR1 SGHRS, CDR2 YFSETQ. V lost 5 bases, J lost 0 bases, and 18 bases lay in between. As DNA, the CDR3 is TGCGCCAGCAGATTAACTAAAGACTCCATCTCCTACAATGAGCAGTTCTTC. Residues: CASRLTKDSISYNEQFF.

The chain has TRBV7-9 and TRBJ2-1; TRBD2 might be the D (5 bases). There are 19 residues in the CDR3. The germline V gene encodes CDR1 SEHNR and CDR2 FQNEAQ (reference sequence). Deletions cut 2 bases from V and 0 bases from J, with 20 bases between. DNA of the CDR3: TGTGCCAGCAGCTTAAGTTCGGACCCGGGAACTCACTCCTACAATGAGCAGTTCTTC. It is translated as CASSLSSDPGTHSYNEQFF.

This clonotype showed up just once. CDR3 DNA: TGTGCCAGCTCACCACAGGGTCAGGAAGGATCCACTGAAGCTTTCTTT. Its protein is CASSPQGQEGSTEAFF. This chain uses TRBV18 with TRBJ1-1; no firm D call. The V end lost 1 base, the J end lost 4 bases, and 16 bases lay between the germline ends. The CDR3 totals 16 residues. The germline V gene encodes CDR1 KGHSH and CDR2 LQKENI. The full variable domain, completed using reference TRBV18 and TRBJ1-1, is NAGVMQNPRHLVRRRGQEARLRCSPMKGHSHVYWYRQLPEEGLKFMVYLQKENIIDESGMPKERFSAEFPKEGPSILRIQQVVRGDSAAYFCASSPQGQEGSTEAFFGQGTRLTVV.

The gene calls are TRBV9 and TRBJ2-1, with 9 bases lining up with TRBD2. The junction had 10 bases not matched to a gene; V was cut back by 2 bases and J by 10 bases. Germline CDR1 reads SGDLS; CDR2 reads YYNGEE. The CDR3 runs to 15 residues. DNA for the CDR3: TGTGCCAGCAGCGTTAGCGGGAGAAATTCCTACGAGCAGTTCTTC. Translating gives CASSVSGRNSYEQFF.